Sequencing of this T cell receptor beta chain was carried out in a study of persistence of HIV-infected CD4 T cells. Concerning this clone: The antigen remains unidentified.

The CDR3 is 14 residues long. The ends lost 1 base at V and 9 bases at J; junction bases unmatched: 3. The germline gives CDR1 LNHDA, CDR2 SQIVND (reference sequence). Cells were stimulated nonspecifically with anti-CD3/anti-CD28 magnetic beads. Sorting of responding CD4+ T cells relied on upregulated CD40 ligand together with CD69. The immunoSEQ assay was version 4, run in survey mode. Produced via immunoSEQ multiplex PCR; TCRdb's table is partial and in-frame only. Of tens of thousands of clones in the sample, less than 90% were seen once. The chain links TRBV19 to TRBJ1-6, with 7 bases identical to TRBD1. The sample was CD4+ T cells sorted from PBMCs after approximately 19-hour stimulation, taken from a patient who received antiretroviral therapy. The receptor's source is an adult woman with HIV who was CMV-seropositive. The CDR3 coding sequence is TGTGCCAGTAGTATAGGAGGGGGCGTTTCACCCCTCCACTTT. Its protein product is CASSIGGGVSPLHF.